This T cell receptor (beta chain) was captured in a study of blood T cell repertoires in COVID-19. Turning to the study itself: Samples of COVID-19 (acute and convalescent) were obtained from the United States, Italy and Spain.

The data were produced by immunoSEQ multiplex PCR, yet TCRdb's version contains in-frame clones alone and is incomplete. Found here are over 250,000 clones, 70% to 90% of them singletons; the top ten hold 9.5% to 11%. Germline loops: CDR1 MDHEN, CDR2 SYDVKM. The germline V and J ends were trimmed by 6 bases and 5 bases, with 7 bases remaining between them. This CDR3 is built from 11 residues. The chain joins TRBV28 to TRBJ1-2; D gene uncertain. This receptor was identified in a woman in her 70s with acute or convalescent COVID-19. Sequenced: peripheral blood. CDR3 nucleotide sequence: TGTGCCAGCAGCAGTCCATATGGCTACACCTTC. It encodes CASSSPYGYTF.